This T cell receptor (beta chain) was observed in a study of T cell responses to AZD1222 COVID-19 vaccine listed by TCRdb under 2021. Study-wide context: A total of 230 to 250 trial participants underwent TCR sequencing, of whom some 200 had received two doses of AZD1222 and 26 had received two doses of the MenACWY control vaccine. Trial participants were enrolled by age into subgroups of 18-55, 56-69 and 70-plus years, and around 140, 26 and 57 TCR-sequenced participants, respectively, were included in these subgroups. Study-wide findings and limitations: Only six or seven AZD1222 recipients were SARS-CoV-2 seropositive at baseline, limiting conclusions about previously exposed vaccinees. Nearly half of unique spike-specific TCRs reportedly recognized epitopes outside regions mutated in the B.1.351 and B.1.1.7 variants. After two AZD1222 doses, both the breadth and the depth of spike-specific TCRs were significantly higher than at day 0 and than in MenACWY recipients. Because no samples from the day 14 peak response were available, repertoires could be characterized only after the peak T cell response. Vaccine-associated CD4 TCRs spanned the whole spike protein, with dominant responses in regions 160-218 and 743-854. Participants were mostly white British and included more females than males, and it was suggested by the authors that clonal diversity may have been underestimated. In the small 56-69-year group, the increase in depth fell short of significance, most likely because of low power.

The CDR3 regions of human TCRbeta chains were analyzed by immunosequencing. In the paper's pipeline: TCRs in the repertoires were compared against a reference library of SARS-CoV-2-specific TCRs that had been generated with the MIRA antigen-specificity platform. Breadth was defined as the fraction of unique TCRs that were SARS-CoV-2-associated. Depth was defined as the fraction of total T cells that were SARS-CoV-2-associated. Using the MIRA data, each spike-specific TCR was mapped to the spike region that the TCR reacts to and placed in a CD4 or CD8 class. Log10-transformed breadth and depth values were compared by one-way ANOVA with Sidak's multiple comparisons tests. TCRdb retrieved this table from immuneACCESS and kept in-frame rearrangements only. Not all clones are present; in checked studies, unresolved V genes account for under half, and no reason is known for the remainder. Clone size and V and J calls were adopted from that table, with D and trimming inferred from the DNA. The table for this sample lists 90,000 to 120,000 clones; 87% of them were counted only once. The ten largest clonotypes hold approximately 4.8% of the sample.

Its CDR3 holds 15 amino acids, cysteine through phenylalanine. Only the CDR3 portion is preserved as DNA: 45 bases, with reading frame beginning at the first base. CDR1 SGHTA and CDR2 FQGNSA are derived from the germline V gene. Trimming removed 2 bases from V and 2 bases from J; the gene matches leave 4 bases unexplained. The time point tag for this specimen amounts to: about 28 days (+/-7) after the second vaccine dose. AZD1222 recipients given second doses at about 4 weeks or at about 12 weeks were pooled, since spike-specific TCR depth and breadth were not found to differ between the two schedules. Vaccinee samples came from UK trials COV001 and COV002, including a single-blind randomized controlled phase 2/3 trial of AZD1222 (ChAdOx1 nCoV-19) in healthy adults. For TCRbeta chain sequencing, PBMC samples were collected from trial participants at day 0 and at day 28 after the second dose. For this clone: No antigen is known for it. Base qualities are missing; no much larger clone stands one base away.

The V and J segments used are TRBV7-2 and TRBJ2-7; 9 central nucleotides agree with TRBD1. The sequencing here drew on peripheral blood, taken 28 days after the second AZD1222 dose. This TCR was sampled from an adult who received the AZD1222 COVID-19 vaccine. The encoded CDR3 is CASSLHRGLTYEQYF. The DNA is as follows: TGTGCCAGCAGCTTACACAGGGGGCTAACCTACGAGCAGTACTTC. The CDR3, completed at both ends by the reference TRBV7-2 and TRBJ2-7 genes, gives the full variable domain GAGVSQSPSNKVTEKGKDVELRCDPISGHTALYWYRQSLGQGLEFLIYFQGNSAPDKSGLPSDRFSAERTGGSVSTLTIQRTQQEDSAVYLCASSLHRGLTYEQYFGPGTRLTVT.